This T cell receptor beta chain was profiled in a study of CD8 T cells in ankylosing spondylitis. Regarding the study as a whole: A motif in TCR beta, a set of eight highly homologous variants, appeared characteristic of ankylosing spondylitis blood.

Each CDR3 protein gets one entry after TCRdb re-called the 5' RACE reads with MiXCR. The sample shows hundreds of thousands of distinct CDR3 sequences, roughly 25% of them seen only once. The CDR3 consists of 16 residues. V was cut by 6 bases and J by 0 bases, with 12 bases left in between. Germline V gene lookup returns CDR1 SGHAT and CDR2 FQNNGV. With respect to this clonotype: Its antigen is not identified.

Sequencing was carried out using blood, either unsorted or a sorted T cell fraction (not recorded which). This chain links TRBV11-2 with TRBJ1-6; no firm D call. The TCR was taken from a male donor with ankylosing spondylitis. The CDR3 DNA sequence: TGTGCCAGCAGGCAAACAGCGAGCTCCTATAATTCACCCCTCCACTTT. Encoded protein: CASRQTASSYNSPLHF.